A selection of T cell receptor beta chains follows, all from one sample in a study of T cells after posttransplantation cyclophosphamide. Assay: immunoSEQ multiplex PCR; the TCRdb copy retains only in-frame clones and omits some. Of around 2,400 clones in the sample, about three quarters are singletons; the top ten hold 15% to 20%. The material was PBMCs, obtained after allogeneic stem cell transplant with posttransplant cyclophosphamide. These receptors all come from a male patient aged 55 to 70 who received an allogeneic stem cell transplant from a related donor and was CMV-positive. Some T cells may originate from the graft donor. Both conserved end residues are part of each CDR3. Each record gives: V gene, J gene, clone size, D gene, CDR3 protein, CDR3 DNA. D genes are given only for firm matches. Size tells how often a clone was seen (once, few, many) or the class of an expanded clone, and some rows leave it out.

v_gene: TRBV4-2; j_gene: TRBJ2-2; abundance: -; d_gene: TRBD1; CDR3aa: CASSQHTGGKGELFF; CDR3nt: TGTGCCAGCAGCCAACACACAGGGGGCAAGGGGGAGCTGTTTTTT
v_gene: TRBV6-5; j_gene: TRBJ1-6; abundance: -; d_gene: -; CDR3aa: CASSYSGRGGDPLHF; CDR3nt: TGTGCCAGCAGTTACTCCGGCAGGGGAGGGGACCCCCTCCACTTT
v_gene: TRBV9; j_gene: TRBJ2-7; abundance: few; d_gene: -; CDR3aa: CASSANPVGSSYEQYF; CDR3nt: TGTGCCAGCAGCGCGAACCCGGTCGGTAGCTCCTACGAGCAGTACTTC
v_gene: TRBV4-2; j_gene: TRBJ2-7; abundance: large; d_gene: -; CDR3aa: CASSPLRDSNYEQYF; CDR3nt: TGTGCCAGCAGCCCCCTCCGGGATAGCAACTACGAGCAGTACTTC
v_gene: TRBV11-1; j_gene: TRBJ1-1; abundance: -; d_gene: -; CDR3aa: CASSLGRGTEAFF; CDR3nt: TGTGCCAGCAGCTTAGGACGGGGGACTGAAGCTTTCTTT
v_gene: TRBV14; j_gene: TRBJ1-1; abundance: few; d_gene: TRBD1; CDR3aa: CASSQWDRVVSEAFF; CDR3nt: TGTGCCAGCAGCCAATGGGACAGGGTTGTATCTGAAGCTTTCTTT
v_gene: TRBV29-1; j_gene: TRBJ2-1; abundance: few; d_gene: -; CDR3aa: CSVPRGGPYNEQFF; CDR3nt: TGCAGCGTCCCGAGGGGGGGACCCTACAATGAGCAGTTCTTC
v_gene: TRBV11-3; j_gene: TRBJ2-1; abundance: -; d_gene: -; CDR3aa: CASSLGVGASSYNEQFF; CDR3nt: TGTGCCAGCAGCTTAGGAGTCGGAGCAAGCTCCTACAATGAGCAGTTCTTC
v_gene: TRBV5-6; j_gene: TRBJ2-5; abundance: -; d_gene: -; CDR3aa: CASSVQGVLIETQYF; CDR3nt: TGTGCCAGCAGCGTGCAAGGGGTTCTGATAGAGACCCAGTACTTC
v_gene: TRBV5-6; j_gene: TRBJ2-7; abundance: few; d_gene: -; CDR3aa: CASSLGTSFREQYF; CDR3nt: TGTGCCAGCAGCTTGGGGACTTCCTTTAGGGAGCAGTACTTC
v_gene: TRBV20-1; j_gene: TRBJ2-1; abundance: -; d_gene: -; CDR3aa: CSVPLLNEQFF; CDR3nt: TGCAGTGTTCCCCTATTAAATGAGCAGTTCTTC
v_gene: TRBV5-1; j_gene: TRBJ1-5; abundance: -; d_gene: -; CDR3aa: CASSPAGGLNQPQHF; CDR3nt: TGCGCCAGCAGTCCCGCGGGAGGCCTTAATCAGCCCCAGCATTTT
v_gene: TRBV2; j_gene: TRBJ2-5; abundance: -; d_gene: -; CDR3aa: CASSYLVGETQYF; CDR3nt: TGTGCCAGCAGCTACCTTGTCGGAGAGACCCAGTACTTC
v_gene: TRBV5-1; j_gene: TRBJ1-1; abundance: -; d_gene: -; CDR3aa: CASSSGDYGGTEAFF; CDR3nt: TGCGCCAGCAGCTCGGGGGACTATGGGGGAACTGAAGCTTTCTTT
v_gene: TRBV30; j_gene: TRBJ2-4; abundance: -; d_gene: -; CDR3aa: CAWSGRGRRYF; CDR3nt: TGTGCCTGGAGTGGGCGGGGGCGAAGGTACTTC
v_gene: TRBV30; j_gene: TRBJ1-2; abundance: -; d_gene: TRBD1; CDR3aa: CAWSRDRPYGYTF; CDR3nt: TGTGCCTGGAGCCGGGACAGGCCCTATGGCTACACCTTC
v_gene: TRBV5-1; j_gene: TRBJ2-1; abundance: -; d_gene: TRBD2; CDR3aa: CASRKRLAGGPDNEQFF; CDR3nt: TGCGCCAGCAGAAAACGACTAGCGGGGGGCCCGGACAATGAGCAGTTCTTC
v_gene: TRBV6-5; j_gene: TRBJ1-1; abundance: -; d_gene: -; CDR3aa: CASREGDTEAFF; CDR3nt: TGTGCCAGCAGGGAGGGCGACACTGAAGCTTTCTTT
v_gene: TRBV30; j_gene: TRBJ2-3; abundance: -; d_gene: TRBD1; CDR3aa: CAWRGQGYKDTQYF; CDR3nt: TGTGCCTGGAGGGGACAGGGATATAAAGATACGCAGTATTTT
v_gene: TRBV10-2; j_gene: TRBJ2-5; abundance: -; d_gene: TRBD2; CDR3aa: CASSGGTSPQYF; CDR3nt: TGCGCCAGCAGTGGCGGGACTAGCCCCCAGTACTTC
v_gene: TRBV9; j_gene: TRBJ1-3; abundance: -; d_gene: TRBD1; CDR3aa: CASSVFPWTGLSGNTIYF; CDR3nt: TGTGCCAGCAGCGTATTCCCTTGGACAGGTCTCTCTGGAAACACCATATATTTT
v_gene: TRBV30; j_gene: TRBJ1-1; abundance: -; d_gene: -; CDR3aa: CAWNPGMNTEAFF; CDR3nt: TGTGCCTGGAATCCGGGAATGAACACTGAAGCTTTCTTT
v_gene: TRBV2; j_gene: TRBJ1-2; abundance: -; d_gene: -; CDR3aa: CASLPRGYYGYTF; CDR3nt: TGTGCCAGCCTCCCGCGGGGCTACTATGGCTACACCTTC
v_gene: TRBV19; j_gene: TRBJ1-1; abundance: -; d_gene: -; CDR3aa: CASQGGEAFF; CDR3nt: TGTGCCAGCCAGGGTGGTGAAGCTTTCTTT
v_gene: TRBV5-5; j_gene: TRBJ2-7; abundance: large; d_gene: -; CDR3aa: CASSLAIGKSYEQYF; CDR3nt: TGTGCCAGCAGCTTGGCGATCGGGAAATCCTACGAGCAGTACTTC
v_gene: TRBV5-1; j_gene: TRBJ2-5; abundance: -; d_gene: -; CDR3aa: CASSLQGVHILETQYF; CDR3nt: -
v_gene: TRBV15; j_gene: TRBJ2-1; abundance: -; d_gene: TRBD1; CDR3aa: CATTSTGGRRIHNEQFF; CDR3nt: TGTGCCACCACATCAACAGGGGGTAGAAGAATTCACAATGAGCAGTTCTTC